The 27 T cell receptor beta chains given below trace back to one sample, sequenced in a study of patients and donors after allogeneic stem cell transplantation. TCRdb reprocessed the RT-PCR reads with MiXCR, giving one entry per CDR3 protein. The table includes about 31,000 distinct CDR3 sequences, around 6.8% detected once. The specimen was blood, either unsorted or a sorted T cell fraction (not recorded which). These receptors all stem from a human donor who was either an allogeneic HSCT recipient or a stem cell or donor lymphocyte infusion donor (not recorded which). It is not recorded whose cells these are; they may come from a transplant donor.

The CDR3 DNA sequence: TGTGCCAGCAGTTACGGACCCCATCAGCCCCAGCATTTT. Protein product: CASSYGPHQPQHF. The chain uses TRBV6-6 and TRBJ1-5; D call uncertain. CDR1 MNHNY and CDR2 SVGAGI come from the germline V gene (reference sequence). V lost 2 bases and J 5 bases, leaving 7 bases between the germline ends. The CDR3 is 13 residues long.

This clonotype was seen many times. The V and J genes are TRBV3-1 and TRBJ2-1; 11 nucleotides match TRBD1. This CDR3 is 16 amino acids long. The V gene's germline CDR1 is LGHDT and CDR2 YNNKEL (reference sequence). The V gene end was trimmed by 5 bases and the J gene end by 2 bases; junction bases not matched to a gene: 5. CDR3 nucleotide sequence: TGTGCCAGCAGCTTGCCGGGACAGGGGGCCTACAATGAGCAGTTCTTC. Amino acid sequence: CASSLPGQGAYNEQFF.

This clonotype was seen ten or more times. The chain couples TRBV9 to TRBJ1-1, with D maybe TRBD1 (5 bases). CDR3 length: 16 residues. CDR1 is SGDLS, CDR2 YYNGEE, per germline. V was pared by 4 bases and J by 1 base, with 17 bases between. CDR3 sequence (DNA): TGTGCCAGCAGCTTACGGGACGCTCGGACGAACACTGAAGCTTTCTTT. Translation: CASSLRDARTNTEAFF.

This clonotype was found many times. The chain employs TRBV24-1 and TRBJ1-5; TRBD1 matches at 10 bases. The CDR3 has 14 amino acids. Germline V lookup: CDR1 KGHDR, CDR2 SFDVKD. V trimming: 10 bases; J trimming: 0 bases; junction bases outside the gene matches: 2. The CDR3 loop reads CATRDRGSNQPQHF. The CDR3 nucleotides are TGTGCCACTAGGGACAGGGGTAGCAATCAGCCCCAGCATTTT.

This clonotype was recorded a few times. The chain combines TRBV25-1 with TRBJ2-7; D possibly matches TRBD1 or TRBD2 (5 bases each). Germline lookup yields CDR1 MGHDK and CDR2 SYGVNS. Trimming pared 4 bases from V and 0 bases from J, leaving 13 bases between. This CDR3 contains 15 residues. CDR3: CASSVGTDSSYEQYF. The CDR3 DNA sequence: TGTGCCAGCAGTGTTGGGACGGATAGCTCCTACGAGCAGTACTTC.

This clonotype has only a few counts. This chain connects TRBV6-2 or TRBV6-3 to TRBJ2-2; either TRBD1 or TRBD2 may fit D (5 bases each). Germline CDR1 and CDR2: MNHEY and SVGEGT. This CDR3 has 14 amino acids. V dropped 7 bases and J dropped 2 bases, with 11 bases sitting between them. The CDR3 nucleotides read TGTGCCAGCAAACCCGGGACCAACACCGGGGAGCTGTTTTTT. This gives the protein CASKPGTNTGELFF.

This clonotype was seen a few times. This chain's CDR3 is CASSQDAGTGELFF. The CDR3 nucleotides are TGCGCCAGCAGCCAAGATGCGGGAACCGGGGAGCTGTTTTTT. The chain uses TRBV4-3 and TRBJ2-2, with TRBD2 as a possible D gene (6 bases). CDR3 length equals 14 residues. CDR1 is LGHNA and CDR2 is YSLEER in the germline V gene. The V end lost 0 bases, the J end lost 5 bases, and 7 bases lay between the germline ends.

There are many counts of this clonotype. V gene TRBV9 combines with J gene TRBJ2-4; possible D gene TRBD2, 5 bases. CDR1 is SGDLS and CDR2 is YYNGEE in the germline V gene. This CDR3 has 14 amino acids. V was shortened by 2 bases and J by 7 bases, with 13 bases between the two germline ends. CDR3: CASSVGDVGNIQYF. CDR3 nucleotides: TGTGCCAGCAGCGTGGGAGATGTGGGGAACATTCAGTACTTC.

The gene calls are TRBV18 and TRBJ1-1; D ambiguous. This CDR3 is built from 13 residues. With 4 bases removed from V and 8 bases from J, the gap between germline ends came to 14 bases. Germline loops: CDR1 KGHSH, CDR2 LQKENI. Here the CDR3 DNA reads TGTGCCAGCTCACGATGGGAGGAGACAGAAGCTTTCTTT. Protein: CASSRWEETEAFF. The full variable domain, completed using reference TRBV18 and TRBJ1-1, is NAGVMQNPRHLVRRRGQEARLRCSPMKGHSHVYWYRQLPEEGLKFMVYLQKENIIDESGMPKERFSAEFPKEGPSILRIQQVVRGDSAAYFCASSRWEETEAFFGQGTRLTVV.

Remarks on this clonotype: A much bigger clone sits one base away, suggesting this may be a read error. In this CDR3 the conserved last residue, phenylalanine or tryptophan, is missing, so a read error is likely. The gene calls are TRBV6-6 and TRBJ1-6; D is unresolved. The CDR3 spans 12 residues. Germline V gene data show CDR1 as MNHNY and CDR2 as SVGAGI (reference sequence). Trimming removed 8 bases at V and 8 bases at J, with 10 bases between. CDR3: CASAELDSPLHL. The CDR3 DNA reads as TGTGCCAGCGCCGAGTTAGATTCACCCCTCCACTTG.

Ten or more counts support this clonotype. CDR3 protein: CSARASGLAGVGEQYF. The CDR3 bases are TGCAGTGCTAGAGCCTCAGGACTAGCGGGAGTTGGAGAGCAGTACTTC. The chain employs TRBV20-1 and TRBJ2-7; 13 nucleotides agree with TRBD2. CDR3 length equals 16 residues. Germline trimming cut 1 base from V and 7 bases from J; bases unmatched to any gene: 10. Germline V gene sequence: CDR1 DFQATT, CDR2 SNEGSKA (reference sequence).

This clonotype was picked up many times. The junction does not match germline at one end; this may be a read error. The chain is built from TRBV5-6 and TRBJ2-1, with D unresolved. In germline, CDR1 is SGHDT, CDR2 YYEEEE. CDR3 length: 11 amino acids. The CDR3 sequence is CASSGYSEQFF. The DNA for the CDR3 is TGTGCCAGCAGCGGGTACAGTGAGCAGTTCTTC.

This clonotype appeared many times. The CDR3: CATSFAENTEAFF. The CDR3 nucleotides read TGTGCCACCAGTTTCGCCGAGAACACTGAAGCTTTCTTT. This chain links TRBV24-1 with TRBJ1-1; unclear D gene. Germline V lookup: CDR1 KGHDR, CDR2 SFDVKD. The CDR3 covers 13 residues. Trimming cost V 6 bases and J 1 base, with 8 bases left between them.

The rearrangement uses TRBV20-1 and TRBJ2-1, with a weak D call TRBD1 (6 bases). The CDR3 is 14 residues long. The germline V gene has CDR1 DFQATT and CDR2 SNEGSKA (reference sequence). Trimming shortened V by 6 bases and J by 9 bases, and 21 bases separated the two germline ends. The CDR3 coding sequence is TGCAGTGCGGAAAGTTGGACAGTTCTCGGTGAGCAGTTCTTC. Its protein product is CSAESWTVLGEQFF.

This clonotype was found many times. The chain recombines TRBV5-5 with TRBJ1-2; TRBD1 might be the D (5 bases). This CDR3 comprises 14 residues. Germline CDR1 is SGHKS and CDR2 is YYEKEE (reference sequence). With 2 bases removed from V and 8 bases from J, the gap between germline ends came to 16 bases. In DNA, the CDR3 is TGTGCCAGCAGCTTACCCTGGGGCTTGTGGGGCTACACCTTC. This encodes CASSLPWGLWGYTF.

Ten or more counts support this clonotype. This chain connects TRBV15 to TRBJ1-5; TRBD1 matches 7 bases. The V gene end was trimmed by 0 bases and the J gene end by 4 bases; junction bases not matched to a gene: 15. The CDR3 sequence is 19 residues long. Per the germline V gene, CDR1 is LNHNV and CDR2 is YYDKDF (reference sequence). CDR3 region: CATSRDPGQVSYTNQPQHF. The CDR3 nucleotides read TGTGCCACCAGCAGAGATCCCGGACAGGTGTCCTATACAAATCAGCCCCAGCATTTT.

This clonotype was detected many times. The rearrangement joins TRBV4-3 to TRBJ1-2, with 11 bases that match TRBD1. Germline V gene data show CDR1 as LGHNA and CDR2 as YSLEER. V dropped 6 bases and J dropped 4; count of bases not matched to a gene: 7. CDR3 length equals 15 residues. In nucleotides, the CDR3 is TGCGCCAGCAGACCGGGGACAGGGGGAGGCTATGGCTACACCTTC. Protein sequence: CASRPGTGGGYGYTF.

This clonotype was seen repeatedly, ten times or more. J is TRBJ1-5 and V is TRBV12-3 or TRBV12-4; D is ambiguous. The CDR3 is 13 residues long. Trimming cost V 3 bases and J 4 bases, with 7 bases left between them. The CDR3 region has the DNA TGTGCCAGCAGTTTCGGCAGGAATCAGCCCCAGCATTTT. This codes for CASSFGRNQPQHF.

This chain links TRBV7-9 with TRBJ2-1, with 12 nucleotides matching TRBD2. The CDR3 contains 20 residues. With 5 bases clipped from V and 2 bases from J, the junction kept 16 bases outside the gene matches. The V gene's germline CDR1 is SEHNR and CDR2 FQNEAQ (reference sequence). The CDR3 here is CASSPRTGTLAGGPYNEQFF. The CDR3 DNA is TGTGCCAGCAGCCCCCGGACAGGGACGCTAGCGGGAGGGCCCTACAATGAGCAGTTCTTC.

This clonotype was detected only a few times. The genes are TRBV28 and TRBJ2-7; tentatively, D is TRBD1 or TRBD2 (5 bases each). The germline gives CDR1 MDHEN, CDR2 SYDVKM. V lost 6 bases, J lost 4 bases, and 13 bases lay in between. The CDR3 length is 13 residues. CDR3 in amino acids: CASSHGTEYEQYF. DNA for the CDR3: TGTGCCAGCAGCCACGGGACGGAGTACGAGCAGTACTTC.

This clonotype has at least ten counts. The rearrangement uses TRBV24-1 and TRBJ1-5, with 10 nucleotides matching TRBD1. Germline CDR1 and CDR2: KGHDR and SFDVKD. The CDR3 totals 16 residues. V shed 4 bases, J shed 3 bases, and the junction held 5 bases outside the gene matches. This CDR3 reads CATSEGGQGYNQPQHF. DNA of the CDR3: TGTGCCACCAGTGAGGGGGGACAGGGGTACAATCAGCCCCAGCATTTT.

There are many counts of this clonotype. The rearrangement links TRBV12-5 to TRBJ1-1; no firm D call. The CDR3 runs to 13 residues. V was pared by 0 bases and J by 2 bases, with 4 bases between. Germline CDR1 reads LGHNT; CDR2 reads FRNRAP. Here the CDR3 reads CASGLVPNTEAFF. The CDR3 coding sequence is TGTGCTAGTGGTTTGGTTCCCAACACTGAAGCTTTCTTT.

V gene TRBV7-2 combines with J gene TRBJ2-7; tentative D call: TRBD1 (5 bases). Trimming cost V 3 bases and J 4 bases, with 7 bases left between them. The CDR3 covers 12 residues. The V gene's germline CDR1 is SGHTA and CDR2 FQGNSA. CDR3 loop: CASSLRQYEQYF. The CDR3 DNA reads TGTGCCAGCAGCTTGCGACAGTACGAGCAGTACTTC.

This clonotype was found many times. The chain recombines TRBV6-6 with TRBJ1-1, with 8 nucleotides matching TRBD1. The CDR3 runs 13 residues. Germline-derived CDR1 and CDR2 are MNHNY and SVGAGI (reference sequence). V lost 1 base, J lost 7 bases, and 2 bases stayed unmatched. The CDR3 here is CASSYWTGLEAFF. In DNA form, the CDR3 reads TGTGCCAGCAGTTACTGGACAGGGCTTGAAGCTTTCTTT.

The genes are TRBV5-1 and TRBJ2-1; D is undetermined. V was trimmed by 1 base and J by 5 bases, leaving 4 bases between them. This CDR3 comprises 12 residues. Germline V gene lookup returns CDR1 SGHRS and CDR2 YFSETQ. CDR3 sequence reads: CASSLPHNEQFF. The DNA of the CDR3 is TGCGCCAGCAGCTTGCCCCACAATGAGCAGTTCTTC.

At least ten counts were recorded for this clonotype. V and J are TRBV27 and TRBJ2-1; the D is unclear. The CDR3 consists of 15 residues. Between the trimmed V and J ends, which lost 9 bases and 0 bases, there was a span of 15 bases. The V gene's germline CDR1 is MNHEY and CDR2 SMNVEV (reference sequence). CDR3 in amino acids: CASGASFLSYNEQFF. The CDR3 DNA follows: TGTGCCAGTGGAGCTTCTTTTCTCTCCTACAATGAGCAGTTCTTC.

This clonotype was seen ten or more times. The CDR3 reads CASSFGAYEQYF. The DNA for the CDR3 is TGTGCCAGCAGCTTCGGGGCCTACGAGCAGTACTTC. The chain employs TRBV5-6 and TRBJ2-7, with D possibly TRBD2 on 5 matching bases. The germline V gene has CDR1 SGHDT and CDR2 YYEEEE. The length of the CDR3 is 12 residues. Trimming shortened V by 2 bases and J by 2 bases, and 5 bases separated the two germline ends.